This T cell receptor beta chain derives from a study of blood T cell repertoires in COVID-19. For the study at large: Spain, Italy and the United States supplied samples that represented acute and convalescent COVID-19.

Methods used by the authors: Estimation of nucleated cell counts was performed using reference gene primer amplification. Assay used: immunoSEQ multiplex PCR; TCRdb lists only in-frame clones, some missing. Clonal size and the V and J genes are those of that table, whereas D and trimming came from the DNA. This table holds around 100,000 clones, just over 85% found once. Sequenced material: peripheral blood. The receptor was derived from a human donor in a cohort sampled during active COVID-19.

The CDR3 region is CASTLGRGAEYEQYF. CDR3 nucleotides: TGTGCCAGCACCCTTGGGAGAGGAGCGGAATACGAGCAGTACTTC. The chain couples TRBV7-2 to TRBJ2-7; possibly TRBD2 for D (5 bases). V lost 7 bases and J lost 4, with 20 bases in between. This CDR3 contains 15 residues. Germline V gives CDR1 SGHTA, CDR2 FQGNSA.